This is a list of T cell receptor beta chains from one sample in a study of T cells in Graves' hyperthyroidism and ophthalmopathy. Each CDR3 protein is one row after TCRdb ran MiXCR on the multiplex PCR reads. The profile shows 350,000 to 450,000 distinct CDR3 sequences, about 14% of them singletons. Sample: blood. These receptors were obtained from a woman aged 55-70 years with Graves' hyperthyroidism. CDR3s include the opening cysteine and the closing phenylalanine or tryptophan. D genes are given only for firm matches. Size is omitted from some rows. Given values are once, few, many or a class for expanded clones.

size,J,V,D,CDR3,DNA
NA,TRBJ2-1,TRBV5-1,TRBD1,CASSPNLGGHEQFF,TGCGCCAGCAGCCCGAACTTAGGGGGCCATGAGCAGTTCTTC
many,TRBJ1-1,TRBV24-1,NA,CATMGELNTEAFF,TGTGCCACCATGGGCGAGTTGAACACTGAAGCTTTCTTT
NA,TRBJ2-7,TRBV4-1,TRBD1,CASSLGTGVYEQYF,TGCGCCAGCAGCTTAGGGACAGGGGTCTACGAGCAGTACTTC
many,TRBJ1-1,TRBV18,TRBD1,CASSPRTGVTEAFF,TGTGCCAGCTCACCAAGGACAGGGGTCACTGAAGCTTTCTTT
many,TRBJ2-7,TRBV6-1,NA,CASNNPGQGNYEQYF,TGTGCCAGCAACAACCCCGGGCAGGGGAACTACGAGCAGTACTTC
NA,TRBJ2-7,TRBV28,NA,CASSLAREQYF,TGTGCCAGCAGTCTCGCTAGGGAGCAGTACTTC
NA,TRBJ2-3,TRBV12-3/TRBV12-4,NA,CASSLGGFNTDTQYF,TGTGCCAGCAGTTTAGGGGGGTTTAACACAGATACGCAGTATTTT
NA,TRBJ1-2,TRBV6-1,TRBD1,CASSEGQGWGYAF,TGTGCCAGCAGTGAAGGACAGGGTTGGGGCTACGCCTTC
many,TRBJ2-7,TRBV7-2,NA,CASSFFRRSYEQYF,TGTGCCAGCAGCTTCTTTCGACGGAGCTACGAGCAGTACTTC
many,TRBJ2-7,TRBV10-3,NA,CAISVTGRTYEQYF,TGTGCCATCAGTGTCACGGGACGAACCTACGAGCAGTACTTC
many,TRBJ2-5,TRBV20-1,TRBD2,CSARLAGRETQYF,TGCAGTGCTAGACTAGCGGGAAGAGAGACCCAGTACTTC
many,TRBJ2-7,TRBV20-1,TRBD1,CSARPGQGWGEQYF,TGCAGTGCTAGACCAGGACAGGGTTGGGGCGAGCAGTACTTC
few,TRBJ1-4,TRBV10-3,NA,CAISDTANNEKLFF,TGTGCCATCAGTGACACAGCAAATAATGAAAAACTGTTTTTT
NA,TRBJ1-4,TRBV24-1,TRBD1,CATSGQGEKLFF,TGTGCCACCAGTGGACAGGGTGAAAAACTGTTTTTT
few,TRBJ1-6,TRBV9,NA,CASSLGGLSYSPLHF,TGTGCCAGCAGCCTTGGGGGTTTGTCGTATTCACCCCTCCACTTT
many,TRBJ1-5,TRBV6-1,NA,CASRPTPFGGPNQPQHF,TGTGCCAGCAGACCAACCCCCTTTGGGGGGCCCAATCAGCCCCAGCATTTT
many,TRBJ2-2,TRBV11-2,NA,CASSLWSHSGELFF,TGTGCCAGCAGCTTATGGAGTCACTCCGGGGAGCTGTTTTTT
NA,TRBJ2-2,TRBV11-2,NA,CASSFLLNTGELFF,TGTGCCAGCAGCTTCTTACTGAACACCGGGGAGCTGTTTTTT
NA,TRBJ2-5,TRBV4-1,TRBD1,CASSQDLTGVYLETQYF,TGCGCCAGCAGCCAAGATTTGACAGGGGTTTACCTAGAGACCCAGTACTTC
many,TRBJ1-5,TRBV6-1,TRBD1,CASSGSRGGNQPQHF,TGTGCCAGCAGTGGGTCCAGGGGGGGTAATCAGCCCCAGCATTTT
many,TRBJ1-2,TRBV4-1,TRBD1,CASSQDLGRGRNGYTF,TGCGCCAGCAGCCAAGATCTGGGCAGGGGGCGTAATGGCTACACCTTC
NA,TRBJ2-7,TRBV20-1,TRBD2,CSARGVFSGVSSYEQYF,TGCAGTGCTAGAGGTGTATTTAGCGGGGTAAGCTCCTACGAGCAGTACTTC
NA,TRBJ2-7,TRBV16,TRBD2,CASSHFAGTSGREQYF,TGTGCCAGCAGCCATTTCGCGGGGACTAGCGGCCGCGAGCAGTACTTC
few,TRBJ2-2,TRBV6-2/TRBV6-3,NA,CASSSRFRFNTGELFF,TGTGCCAGCAGTTCCAGATTCCGCTTTAACACCGGGGAGCTGTTTTTT
few,TRBJ1-4,TRBV20-1,NA,CSARDVRRRNEKLFF,TGCAGTGCTAGAGATGTCCGACGGAGGAATGAAAAACTGTTTTTT
many,TRBJ2-2,TRBV5-1,NA,CASRDILNTGELFF,TGCGCCAGCAGGGACATTCTTAACACCGGGGAGCTGTTTTTT
NA,TRBJ1-4,TRBV3-1,NA,CASSLRTDQELFF,TGTGCCAGCAGCCTTAGGACCGATCAGGAACTGTTTTTT
NA,TRBJ2-1,TRBV12-3/TRBV12-4,TRBD1,CASSGTGGGDEQFF,TGTGCCAGCAGCGGGACAGGGGGCGGCGATGAGCAGTTCTTC
NA,TRBJ1-3,TRBV28,NA,CASSLRGPSGNTIYF,TGTGCCAGCAGTTTAAGGGGACCATCTGGAAACACCATATATTTT
many,TRBJ2-7,TRBV7-9,NA,CASSLAGLVGEQYF,TGTGCCAGCAGCTTAGCGGGACTGGTCGGGGAGCAGTACTTC
many,TRBJ1-1,TRBV16,NA,CASSPHVPSTEAFF,TGTGCCAGCAGCCCCCACGTCCCTAGCACTGAAGCTTTCTTT
few,TRBJ2-7,TRBV5-1,NA,CASSPVADTYSYEQYF,TGCGCCAGCAGCCCCGTCGCGGACACCTACTCCTACGAGCAGTACTTC
NA,TRBJ2-1,TRBV4-1,NA,CASSQGGSLTEQFF,TGCGCCAGCAGCCAAGGGGGATCTCTCACTGAGCAGTTCTTC
NA,TRBJ2-1,TRBV30,NA,CAWSTHDNEQFF,TGTGCCTGGAGTACCCATGACAATGAGCAGTTCTTC
many,TRBJ1-1,TRBV2,NA,CASSGEGNTEAFF,TGTGCCAGCAGTGGGGAGGGGAACACTGAAGCTTTCTTT
many,TRBJ2-1,TRBV10-3,NA,CAISDREKQFF,TGTGCCATCAGTGACCGGGAGAAGCAGTTCTTC
many,TRBJ2-1,TRBV5-1,NA,CASSLLSQSISNEQFF,TGCGCCAGCAGCTTGCTCTCACAATCCATCAGCAATGAGCAGTTCTTC
few,TRBJ2-5,TRBV3-1,NA,CASSPRGDQETQYF,TGTGCCAGCAGCCCCAGGGGGGATCAAGAGACCCAGTACTTC
many,TRBJ2-3,TRBV6-1,TRBD2,CAIYSSGAPDTQYF,TGTGCCATCTACTCTAGCGGCGCACCGGATACGCAGTATTTT
NA,TRBJ2-2,TRBV6-1,NA,CASSPESYRDGTGELFF,TGTGCCAGCAGTCCCGAGTCCTACAGGGATGGCACCGGGGAGCTGTTTTTT
many,TRBJ2-1,TRBV20-1,TRBD2,CSARMGLAGHEQFF,TGCAGTGCTAGAATGGGACTAGCGGGACATGAGCAGTTCTTC
few,TRBJ2-1,TRBV20-1,TRBD1,CSVDREHEQFF,TGCAGTGTCGACAGGGAGCATGAGCAGTTCTTC
many,TRBJ1-6,TRBV6-5,NA,CASSYLGTDNSPLHF,TGTGCCAGCAGTTACCTAGGAACTGATAATTCACCCCTCCACTTT
many,TRBJ1-4,TRBV28,NA,CASQVRGANEKLFF,TGTGCCTCACAGGTTCGGGGGGCTAATGAAAAACTGTTTTTT
NA,TRBJ1-1,TRBV5-4,NA,CASSLGINTEAFF,TGTGCCAGCAGCTTGGGCATCAACACTGAAGCTTTCTTT
NA,TRBJ2-2,TRBV10-3,NA,CAITTSTGELFF,TGTGCCATCACTACCTCCACCGGGGAGCTGTTTTTT
many,TRBJ1-1,TRBV3-1,NA,CASSQGTAPTEAFF,TGTGCCAGCAGCCAAGGTACAGCCCCCACTGAAGCTTTCTTT
few,TRBJ2-5,TRBV20-1,TRBD1,CSAKGQRYQETQYF,TGCAGTGCTAAGGGACAGCGCTACCAAGAGACCCAGTACTTC
NA,TRBJ1-4,TRBV7-9,NA,CASSLARGVKLFF,TGTGCCAGCAGCTTAGCGCGGGGGGTAAAACTGTTTTTT
few,TRBJ2-3,TRBV18,NA,CTSSPPFPGGTQYF,TGTACCAGCTCACCACCCTTTCCTGGGGGGACGCAGTATTTT
NA,TRBJ1-2,TRBV30,NA,CACTALPYGYTF,TGTGCCTGTACTGCACTCCCCTATGGCTACACCTTC
few,TRBJ2-7,TRBV2,NA,CASKTDTIFYEQYF,TGTGCCAGCAAGACAGACACTATTTTTTACGAGCAGTACTTC
many,TRBJ1-1,TRBV20-1,NA,CSARGREGSEAFF,TGCAGTGCTAGAGGCAGGGAAGGGTCTGAAGCTTTCTTT
NA,TRBJ2-1,TRBV2,TRBD2,CASSPGTSGQNEQFF,TGTGCCAGCAGCCCCGGGACTAGCGGACAGAATGAGCAGTTCTTC